This T cell receptor (beta chain) was captured in a study of Tregs in tolerant kidney transplant recipients. Overall study context: Related graft donors supplied nonmyeloablative bone marrow transplants, and mixed chimerism was transient.

For this clone: What it recognizes is unknown.

Method: immunoSEQ multiplex PCR; TCRdb's copy keeps in-frame clones and lacks some. The table has 75,000 to 80,000 clones, 80% to 95% seen once. The germline V gene has CDR1 MNHEY and CDR2 SMNVEV (reference sequence). CDR3 length: 12 residues. V was shortened by 4 bases and J by 6 bases, with 10 bases between the two germline ends. Findings of the study overall: Validation in larger populations is needed because few patients were studied. No direct test of biological reproducibility was done here.

This receptor was identified in a human donor who received a combined kidney and bone marrow transplant. The chain uses TRBV27 and TRBJ2-7, with a weak D call TRBD1 (5 bases). Sequences were derived from Tregs from blood, sampled before the transplant. The DNA of the CDR3 is TGTGCCAGCAGTTCTCAGGGTCTCGAGCAGTACTTC. This codes for CASSSQGLEQYF.